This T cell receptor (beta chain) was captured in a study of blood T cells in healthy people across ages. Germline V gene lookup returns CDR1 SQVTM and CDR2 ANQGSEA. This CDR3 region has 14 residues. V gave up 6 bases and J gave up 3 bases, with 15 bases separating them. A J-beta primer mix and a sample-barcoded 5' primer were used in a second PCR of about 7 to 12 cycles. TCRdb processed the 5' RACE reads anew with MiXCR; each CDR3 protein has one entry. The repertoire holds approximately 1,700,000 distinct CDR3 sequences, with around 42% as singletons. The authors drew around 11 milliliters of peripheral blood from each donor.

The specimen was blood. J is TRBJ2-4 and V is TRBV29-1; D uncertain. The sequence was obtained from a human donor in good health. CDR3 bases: TGCAGCGTGGTTGGAAGGGCCAACAAAAACATTCAGTACTTC. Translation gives CSVVGRANKNIQYF.